This TCR beta chain was found in a study of glioma-infiltrating T cells. Findings and caveats of the study: Gliomas, especially low-grade, showed above-expected tissue-blood divergence; non-neoplastic patients showed below. Only very few CDR3 sequences appeared in both tissue and blood.

The CDR3 runs 12 residues. Germline V gene sequence: CDR1 DFQATT, CDR2 SNEGSKA (reference sequence). As concerns this clonotype: Its antigen is currently unknown. This could be a read error, since a much larger clone is one nucleotide away.

The iRepertoire nested amplicon-rescue multiplex PCR amplified TCR alpha and beta CDR3s from RNA. For one-step reverse transcription and amplification, roughly 95-400 ng of tissue mRNA or PBMC total RNA was used. TCRdb re-called the multiplex PCR reads through MiXCR, storing one row per CDR3 protein. This sample has 150,000 to 200,000 distinct CDR3 sequences, with more than 35% found just once. Input material: glioma tissue, nonneoplastic brain tissue, or PBMCs (not recorded which). The TCR comes from a human donor with low-grade glioma or glioblastoma, undergoing nonglioma brain surgery, or in good health (not recorded which). This chain connects TRBV20-1 to TRBJ2-1; 7 bases are a match to TRBD1. The CDR3 region has the DNA TGCATTGCTACGACAGGGTTGGATGAGCAGTTCTTC. Translated: CIATTGLDEQFF.